This T cell receptor beta chain was identified during a study of blood T cell repertoires in COVID-19. Across the study: Samples representing acute and convalescent COVID-19 were sourced from the United States, Italy and Spain.

In the authors' workflow: How many nucleated cells were present was estimated from reference gene primer amplification. Clones were read by immunoSEQ multiplex PCR, and TCRdb kept only the in-frame ones, dropping some. That table gives V, J and clone size, and the DNA gave D and trimming. The sample shows about 480,000 clones, about 88% of them seen only once. Germline-derived CDR1 and CDR2 are SGHNT and YYREEE (reference sequence). V shed 3 bases and J shed 1 base, with 11 bases lying between them. CDR3 length: 15 amino acids. Only one count was recorded for this clone. This sequence joins TRBV5-4 and TRBJ2-1; perhaps TRBD2 as D (6 bases). This receptor was obtained from a man aged 18-30 years with COVID-19, enrolled during active disease. Sequencing input: peripheral blood. CDR3 coding DNA: TGTGCCAGCAGCTCGGGACTCCCTTCCTACAATGAGCAGTTCTTC. This encodes CASSSGLPSYNEQFF.